These 12 T cell receptor beta chains were all obtained from the same sample, sequenced in a study of CD8+CD57+ T cells in acquired aplastic anemia. Investigators profiled TCR beta VDJ and CDR3 from genomic DNA template. TCRdb reanalysed the reads using MiXCR and keeps one entry per CDR3 protein. The profile shows more than 150,000 distinct CDR3 sequences, just over 45% of them singletons. Sequencing used sorted CD4+, CD8+, or CD8+CD57+ T cells (not recorded which) from PBMCs. The source is a human donor in good health.

With regard to this clonotype: This sequence may be a read error, since a much larger clone differs from it by one base. The gene calls are TRBV6-1 and TRBJ1-1; the D is unclear. Germline values: CDR1 MNHNS, CDR2 SASEGT. The germline V and J ends were trimmed by 1 base and 1 base, with 4 bases remaining between them. CDR3 length: 13 residues. The CDR3 is CASSEGGNTEAFF. The CDR3 coding sequence is TGTGCCAGCAGTGAAGGAGGGAACACTGAAGCTTTCTTT.

The V gene is TRBV25-1, the J gene TRBJ2-3; TRBD2 matches at 10 bases. Germline CDR1 and CDR2: MGHDK and SYGVNS. This CDR3 contains 15 residues. Trimming took 6 bases from V and 2 from J; bases not matched to a gene: 5. The CDR3 spells CASSPSGRATDTQYF. CDR3 nucleotide sequence: TGTGCCAGCAGCCCTAGCGGGAGAGCCACAGATACGCAGTATTTT.

This clonotype was seen at least ten times. The chain recombines TRBV28 with TRBJ1-5; TRBD1 might be the D (6 bases). Germline lookup yields CDR1 MDHEN and CDR2 SYDVKM. The CDR3 contains 11 residues. Trimming removed 6 bases at V and 14 bases at J, with 14 bases between. CDR3 nucleotide sequence: TGTGCCAGCAGCATCGGCAGGGGAGAGCATTTT. It encodes CASSIGRGEHF.

This clonotype occurred once. This chain links TRBV2 with TRBJ1-6, with D unresolved. Trimming shortened V by 4 bases and J by 5 bases, and 12 bases separated the two germline ends. Germline CDR1 reads SNHLY; CDR2 reads FYNNEI. The CDR3 spans 15 residues. The CDR3 is CASSVGRPDNSPLHF. CDR3 nucleotides: TGTGCCAGCAGTGTCGGGCGGCCTGATAATTCACCCCTCCACTTT.

The rearrangement joins TRBV24-1 to TRBJ2-5; D not resolved. The CDR3 has 14 residues. The V gene's germline CDR1 is KGHDR and CDR2 SFDVKD. Trimming took 4 bases from V and 5 from J, leaving 13 bases between them. The CDR3 DNA is TGTGCCACCAGTGACGGACCCGGAGAGGAGACCCAGTACTTC. This encodes CATSDGPGEETQYF.

The rearrangement links TRBV5-1 to TRBJ2-3; TRBD1 matches 8 bases. The V gene end was trimmed by 0 bases and the J gene end by 2 bases; junction bases not matched to a gene: 2. The CDR3 is made up of 15 amino acids. Germline V gene data show CDR1 as SGHRS and CDR2 as YFSETQ. CDR3 nucleotides: TGCGCCAGCAGCTTGGCAGGGGGCCCCACAGATACGCAGTATTTT. Its protein product is CASSLAGGPTDTQYF.

This clonotype was counted many times. Here the CDR3 DNA reads TGTGCCTGGAGTAACACGGTGGTTAGAGAGACCCAGTACTTC. This encodes CAWSNTVVRETQYF. The chain employs TRBV30 and TRBJ2-5; D is unclear. V dropped 2 bases and J dropped 4 bases, with 14 bases sitting between them. CDR3 length: 14 residues. The germline CDR1 and CDR2 sequences are GTSNPN and SVGIG (reference sequence). Complete variable domain (other parts from reference TRBV30 and TRBJ2-5): SQTIHQWPATLVQPVGSPLSLECTVEGTSNPNLYWYRQAAGRGLQLLFYSVGIGQISSEVPQNLSASRPQDRQFILSSKKLLLSDSGFYLCAWSNTVVRETQYFGPGTRLLVL.

V usage is TRBV2 and J usage is TRBJ2-3; D gene unclear. Trimming pared 1 base from V and 4 bases from J, leaving 6 bases between. This CDR3 has 13 residues. Per germline, CDR1 SNHLY and CDR2 FYNNEI. The CDR3 nucleotides read TGTGCCAGCAGTGAAGATCGGGCAGATACGCAGTATTTT. The encoded protein is CASSEDRADTQYF.

Concerning this clonotype itself: A much larger clonotype is one base distant, so this may be a read error. The V gene is TRBV5-5, the J gene TRBJ1-1; 8 nucleotides match TRBD1. Germline V lookup: CDR1 SGHKS, CDR2 YYEKEE (reference sequence). The junction had 4 bases not matched to a gene; V was cut back by 2 bases and J by 1 base. The CDR3 totals 15 residues. The CDR3 bases are TGTGCCAGCAGCTTAGTGGACAGGGCGAACACTGAAGCTTTCTTT. Amino acid sequence: CASSLVDRANTEAFF.

The J gene is TRBJ2-7, the V gene TRBV19; D remains unclear. V lost 4 bases, J lost 4 bases, and 11 bases lay in between. Germline CDR1 LNHDA, CDR2 SQIVND (reference sequence). The length of the CDR3 is 13 residues. CDR3 protein: CASSTLDGYEQYF. DNA of the CDR3: TGTGCCAGTAGTACCCTGGACGGATACGAGCAGTACTTC.

This chain uses TRBV7-2 with TRBJ2-7, with D possibly TRBD1 on 5 matching bases. The CDR3 is 12 residues long. Germline V gene sequence: CDR1 SGHTA, CDR2 FQGNSA. V dropped 5 bases and J dropped 8 bases, with 13 bases sitting between them. The CDR3 DNA reads as TGTGCCAGCAGCCTCCGACAGAGCAAGCAGTACTTC. Its translation: CASSLRQSKQYF.

Comments on this clonotype: Germline and junction disagree at one end, which may indicate a read error. This chain connects TRBV27 to TRBJ1-2; TRBD1 aligns across 9 bases. Germline V gene lookup returns CDR1 MNHEY and CDR2 SMNVEV (reference sequence). The CDR3 has 15 residues. CDR3 sequence reads: CASSFLTGGGDGYAF. The CDR3 region has the DNA TGTGCCAGCAGTTTCCTTACAGGGGGCGGTGATGGCTACGCCTTC.